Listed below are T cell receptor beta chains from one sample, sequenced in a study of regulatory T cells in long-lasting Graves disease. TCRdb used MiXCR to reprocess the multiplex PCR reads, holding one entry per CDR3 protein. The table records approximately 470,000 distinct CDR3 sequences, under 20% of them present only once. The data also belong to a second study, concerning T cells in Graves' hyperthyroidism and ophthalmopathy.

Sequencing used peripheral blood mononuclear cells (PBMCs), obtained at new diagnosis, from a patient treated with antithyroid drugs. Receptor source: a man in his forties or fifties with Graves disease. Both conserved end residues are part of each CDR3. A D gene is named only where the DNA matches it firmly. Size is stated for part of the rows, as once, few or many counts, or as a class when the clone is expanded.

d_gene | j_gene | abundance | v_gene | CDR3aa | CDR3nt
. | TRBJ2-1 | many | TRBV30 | CAWIGPRTVSYNEQFF | TGTGCCTGGATTGGTCCCAGGACAGTCTCCTACAATGAGCAGTTCTTC
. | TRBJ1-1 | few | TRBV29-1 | CSVGKGRTEAFF | TGCAGCGTTGGTAAGGGGCGCACTGAAGCTTTCTTT
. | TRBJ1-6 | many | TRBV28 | CASSFVSPNSPLHF | TGTGCCAGCAGTTTTGTCTCCCCCAATTCACCCCTCCACTTT
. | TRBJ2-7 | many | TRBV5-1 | CASSLAVRAEEQYF | TGCGCCAGCAGCTTGGCCGTCAGGGCGGAGGAGCAGTACTTC
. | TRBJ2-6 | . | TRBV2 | CASSGTASSGANVLTF | TGTGCCAGCAGCGGGACTGCCAGCTCTGGGGCCAACGTCCTGACTTTC
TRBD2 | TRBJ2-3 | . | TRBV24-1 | CATSDGTSGGTDTQYF | TGTGCCACCAGTGATGGGACTAGCGGAGGCACAGATACGCAGTATTTT
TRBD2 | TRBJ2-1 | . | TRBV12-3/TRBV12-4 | CASKNNGEGYEQFF | TGTGCCAGCAAGAACAACGGGGAGGGATATGAGCAGTTCTTC
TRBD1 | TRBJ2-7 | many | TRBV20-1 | CSARHRGTVEQYF | TGCAGTGCTAGACACAGGGGGACCGTCGAGCAGTACTTC
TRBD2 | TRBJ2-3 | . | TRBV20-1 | CSAPPGLGALGMQYF | TGCAGTGCACCCCCGGGACTAGGGGCGTTGGGGATGCAGTATTTT
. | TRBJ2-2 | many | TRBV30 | CAWSGGGQGNIGELFF | TGTGCCTGGAGCGGGGGGGGACAGGGTAACATCGGGGAGCTGTTTTTT
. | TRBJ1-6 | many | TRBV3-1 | CASSQDRGRQKNSPLHF | TGTGCCAGCAGCCAAGATCGCGGGAGACAGAAAAATTCACCCCTCCACTTT
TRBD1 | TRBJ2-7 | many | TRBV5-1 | CASSLSGTGALSSYEQYF | TGCGCCAGCAGCTTGTCTGGGACAGGGGCGTTAAGCTCCTACGAGCAGTACTTC
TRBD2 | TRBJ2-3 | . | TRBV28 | CASSRTSGSRTDTQYF | TGTGCCAGCAGTCGGACTAGCGGGAGTCGGACAGATACGCAGTATTTT
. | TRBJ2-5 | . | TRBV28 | CASSIDFQETQYF | TGTGCCAGTAGTATAGATTTTCAAGAGACCCAGTACTTC
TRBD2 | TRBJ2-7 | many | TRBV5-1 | CASSGGLADEQYF | TGCGCCAGCAGCGGCGGACTAGCGGACGAGCAGTACTTC
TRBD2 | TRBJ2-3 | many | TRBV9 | CASSLGGAGASTDTQYF | TGTGCCAGCAGCCTGGGAGGAGCGGGAGCTAGCACAGATACGCAGTATTTT
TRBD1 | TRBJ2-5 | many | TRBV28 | CARPLGQGRGMGYQETQYF | TGTGCCAGACCCCTAGGACAGGGGAGAGGTATGGGGTACCAAGAGACCCAGTACTTC
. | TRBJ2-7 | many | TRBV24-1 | CATSDPSGEQYF | TGTGCCACCAGTGATCCGTCCGGTGAGCAGTACTTC
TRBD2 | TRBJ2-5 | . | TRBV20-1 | CSAGLAGGTGETQYF | TGCAGTGCCGGACTAGCGGGAGGGACCGGGGAGACCCAGTACTTC
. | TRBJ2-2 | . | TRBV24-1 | CATSLGGPVGELFF | TGTGCCACCAGTCTTGGGGGGCCAGTCGGGGAGCTGTTTTTT
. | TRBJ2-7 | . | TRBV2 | CASRKGTYNEQYF | TGTGCCAGCAGGAAGGGGACCTACAATGAGCAGTACTTC
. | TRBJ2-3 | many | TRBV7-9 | CASSLAIRDTQYF | TGCGCCAGCAGCTTGGCCATTCGAGATACGCAGTATTTT
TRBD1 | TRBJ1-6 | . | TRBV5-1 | CASSNPGQGARSPLHF | TGCGCCAGCAGCAATCCGGGACAGGGGGCGCGGTCACCCCTCCACTTT
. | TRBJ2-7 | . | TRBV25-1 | CASSKRTSYEQYF | TGTGCCAGCAGCAAGCGCACTTCCTACGAGCAGTACTTC
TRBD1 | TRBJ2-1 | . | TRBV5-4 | CASSWDRGQRNEQFF | TGTGCCAGCAGCTGGGACAGGGGGCAACGTAATGAGCAGTTCTTC
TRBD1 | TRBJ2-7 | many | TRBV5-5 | CASSLADRGFPYEQYF | TGTGCCAGCAGCCTCGCCGACAGGGGCTTTCCCTACGAGCAGTACTTC
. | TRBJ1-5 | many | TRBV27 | CASSLLPANNQPQHF | TGTGCCAGCAGTTTATTGCCAGCCAACAATCAGCCCCAGCATTTT
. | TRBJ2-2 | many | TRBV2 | CASSEVVGNTGELFF | TGTGCCAGCAGTGAAGTCGTGGGGAACACCGGGGAGCTGTTTTTT
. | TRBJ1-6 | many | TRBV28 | CASREPPSSPLHF | TGTGCCAGCAGGGAACCACCAAGTTCACCCCTCCACTTT
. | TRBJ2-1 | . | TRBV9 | CASTPDDNEQFF | TGTGCCAGCACGCCGGATGACAATGAGCAGTTCTTC
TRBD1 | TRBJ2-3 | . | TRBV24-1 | CATSDPLLGQPTVTDTQYF | TGTGCCACCAGTGATCCTTTGCTGGGACAGCCTACGGTCACAGATACGCAGTATTTT
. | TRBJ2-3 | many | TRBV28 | CASSLPQSTDTQYF | TGTGCCAGCAGCCTTCCCCAGAGCACAGATACGCAGTATTTT
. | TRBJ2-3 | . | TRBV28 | CAAGAVTDTQYF | TGTGCCGCAGGGGCAGTCACAGATACGCAGTATTTT
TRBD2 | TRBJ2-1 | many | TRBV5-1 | CASSVLAGVLNEQFF | TGCGCCAGCAGCGTACTAGCGGGAGTGCTCAATGAGCAGTTCTTC
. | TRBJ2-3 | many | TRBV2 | CASNEQRGLDTQYF | TGTGCCAGCAACGAACAGAGAGGATTGGATACGCAGTATTTT
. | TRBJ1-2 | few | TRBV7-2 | CASSLAPATANYGYTF | TGTGCCAGCAGCTTAGCTCCGGCCACCGCTAACTATGGCTACACCTTC
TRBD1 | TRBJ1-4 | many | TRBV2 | CASRAGQGREKLFF | TGTGCCAGCAGGGCGGGACAGGGGAGAGAAAAACTGTTTTTT
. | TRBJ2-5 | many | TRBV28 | CASSGGHQETQYF | TGTGCCAGTTCCGGGGGGCACCAAGAGACCCAGTACTTC
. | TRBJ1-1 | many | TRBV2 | CASSTAPNTEAFF | TGTGCCAGCAGCACAGCCCCGAACACTGAAGCTTTCTTT
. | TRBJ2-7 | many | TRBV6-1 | CASTSWGEKYEQYF | TGTGCCAGCACCTCTTGGGGTGAAAAATACGAGCAGTACTTC
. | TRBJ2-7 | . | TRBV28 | CASNPGASSYEQYF | TGTGCCAGCAACCCGGGCGCAAGCTCCTACGAGCAGTACTTC
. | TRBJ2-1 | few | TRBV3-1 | CASSHTGGGYNEQFF | TGTGCCAGCAGCCACACAGGGGGGGGGTACAATGAGCAGTTCTTC
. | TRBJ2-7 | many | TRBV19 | CASSASVSAPYEQYF | TGTGCCAGTAGTGCCAGTGTTTCGGCGCCCTACGAGCAGTACTTC
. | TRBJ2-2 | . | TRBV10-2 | CASSLSVEGTGELFF | TGCGCCAGCAGCCTTAGCGTGGAGGGTACCGGGGAGCTGTTTTTT
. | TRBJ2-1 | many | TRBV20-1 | CSALFNEQFF | TGCAGTGCTTTATTCAATGAGCAGTTCTTC